Each of the 27 T cell receptor beta chains below was sequenced from the same sample in a study of T cell responses to AZD1222 COVID-19 vaccine. Generated by immunoSEQ multiplex PCR, the TCRdb table keeps only in-frame clones and is missing some. The sample records about 110,000 clones, 92% being singletons. Sequencing was performed on peripheral blood, taken on day 0 of AZD1222 vaccination. Receptor source: an adult in good health.

The gene calls are TRBV15 and TRBJ2-5; no clear D gene. The CDR3 totals 15 residues. Trimming stripped 0 bases from V and 7 bases from J, with 15 bases between. Germline lookup yields CDR1 LNHNV and CDR2 YYDKDF (reference sequence). This chain's CDR3 is CATSRDTGRDVTQYF. Written as DNA, the CDR3 is TGTGCCACCAGCAGAGATACTGGGCGAGACGTGACCCAGTACTTC.

In its sample, this clone was seen a few times. The chain employs TRBV4-1 and TRBJ2-7; 7 nucleotides align to TRBD1. The trim removed 3 bases at V and 0 bases at J, leaving 11 bases unmatched. CDR3 length: 17 residues. Looked up from germline, CDR1 is MGHRA and CDR2 is YSYEKL. This chain's CDR3 is CASSHARDRPNSYEQYF. The CDR3 DNA reads TGCGCCAGCAGCCATGCCAGGGACAGACCAAACTCCTACGAGCAGTACTTC.

This chain links TRBV18 with TRBJ2-1, with 7 bases matching TRBD2. Trimming took 6 bases from V and 7 from J; bases not matched to a gene: 12. This CDR3 region has 15 residues. CDR1 and CDR2 from the germline V gene are KGHSH and LQKENI. As DNA, the CDR3 is TGTGCCAGCTCGCAGTTAAGTGCGGGGGTAAATGAGCAGTTCTTC. Protein product: CASSQLSAGVNEQFF.

This clone was counted a single time. The rearrangement links TRBV29-1 to TRBJ1-2; 8 bases are shared with TRBD1. Trimming took 7 bases from V and 4 from J; bases not matched to a gene: 11. This CDR3 has 14 residues. The germline gives CDR1 SQVTM, CDR2 ANQGSEA. The CDR3 coding sequence is TGCAGCGCAAAGGACAGGGAAACCCCCTATGGCTACACCTTC. It specifies CSAKDRETPYGYTF.

This chain connects TRBV6-5 to TRBJ1-2; 7 bases match TRBD1. The CDR3 runs 14 residues. Germline-derived CDR1 and CDR2 are MNHEY and SVGAGI. J was trimmed by 3 bases and V by 6 bases; bases with no gene match: 7. The CDR3 loop is CASSPIRGYYGYTF. In DNA, the CDR3 is TGTGCCAGCAGCCCGATCAGGGGGTACTATGGCTACACCTTC.

Details on this clone: The sample carries other DNA sequences with the same CDR3. The CDR3 DNA sequence: TGCAGCGTTGAAGGCACCTCCTACGAGCAGTACTTC. Translated, it gives CSVEGTSYEQYF. The genes are TRBV29-1 and TRBJ2-7; D not certain. CDR1 and CDR2 from the germline V gene are SQVTM and ANQGSEA. This CDR3 contains 12 residues. Trimming removed 1 base at V and 0 bases at J, with 4 bases between.

The chain links TRBV2 to TRBJ2-7; D perhaps matches TRBD2 (5 bases). Trimming left V 6 bases short and J 6 bases short, with 12 bases between. The CDR3 covers 12 residues. From germline, CDR1 is SNHLY and CDR2 FYNNEI. CDR3 residues: CASRPSRAEQYF. The CDR3 region has the DNA TGTGCCAGCAGACCCTCGCGGGCCGAGCAGTACTTC.

The rearrangement joins TRBV11-2 to TRBJ1-1; the match to TRBD1 covers 8 bases. Germline values: CDR1 SGHAT, CDR2 FQNNGV. Germline trimming cut 5 bases from V and 5 bases from J; bases unmatched to any gene: 4. The CDR3 spans 13 residues. The CDR3 DNA reads TGTGCCAGCAGCCGGACAGGGCTTACTGAAGCTTTCTTT. It codes for CASSRTGLTEAFF.

J is TRBJ2-7 and V is TRBV18; tentative D call: TRBD1 (6 bases). CDR3 size: 14 residues. Germline CDR1 KGHSH, CDR2 LQKENI. V shed 5 bases and J shed 6 bases, with 17 bases lying between them. CDR3 region: CASSIDRSSGEQYF. CDR3 nucleotides: TGTGCCAGCTCAATCGACAGGTCCTCTGGCGAGCAGTACTTC. Complete variable domain (other parts from reference TRBV18 and TRBJ2-7): NAGVMQNPRHLVRRRGQEARLRCSPMKGHSHVYWYRQLPEEGLKFMVYLQKENIIDESGMPKERFSAEFPKEGPSILRIQQVVRGDSAAYFCASSIDRSSGEQYFGPGTRLTVT.

The CDR3 reads CASSFESGQGAREQYF. DNA of the CDR3: TGTGCCAGCAGCTTCGAATCGGGACAGGGGGCGAGGGAGCAGTACTTC. The chain uses TRBV5-6 and TRBJ2-7; 12 positions match TRBD1. This CDR3 has 16 amino acids. The germline CDR1 and CDR2 sequences are SGHDT and YYEEEE. The ends lost 2 bases at V and 7 bases at J; junction bases unmatched: 10.

CDR3 bases: TGTGCCAGCACTAGCGGGTTGATTGATACGCAGTATTTT. Translated: CASTSGLIDTQYF. The V call is TRBV12-3 or TRBV12-4, the J call TRBJ2-3; 8 bases are a match to TRBD2. The CDR3 loop spans 13 amino acids. V shed 7 bases and J 6 bases; nucleotides not matched to a gene: 6.

This rearrangement joins TRBV28 to TRBJ1-5; D might be TRBD1 (5 bases). The length of the CDR3 is 15 residues. The germline V gene encodes CDR1 MDHEN and CDR2 SYDVKM. The V end lost 7 bases, the J end lost 1 base, and 14 bases lay between the germline ends. CDR3 sequence (DNA): TGTGCCAGCACCCCGGGTGGGGGAAGCAATCAGCCCCAGCATTTT. Amino acid sequence: CASTPGGGSNQPQHF.

The V and J genes are TRBV7-8 and TRBJ1-2; D call uncertain. The CDR3 has 14 residues. In germline, CDR1 is SGHVS, CDR2 FQNEAQ. Trimming cost V 6 bases and J 0 bases, with 11 bases left between them. Here the CDR3 DNA reads TGTGCCAGCAGTCCGGAATTTCCTAACTATGGCTACACCTTC. Protein: CASSPEFPNYGYTF.

The chain couples TRBV30 to TRBJ1-5; D gene ambiguous. Per germline, CDR1 GTSNPN and CDR2 SVGIG (reference sequence). The ends were cut back, 5 bases at V and 1 base at J, with 15 bases in the middle. The CDR3 runs to 15 residues. CDR3 coding DNA: TGTGCCTGGGGAACGCGCGGGGTAAGCAATCAGCCCCAGCATTTT. Its translation: CAWGTRGVSNQPQHF.

The rearrangement links TRBV6-6 to TRBJ2-7; possibly TRBD2 for D (7 bases). V lost 5 bases and J 7 bases, leaving 21 bases between the germline ends. Germline values: CDR1 MNHNY, CDR2 SVGAGI (reference sequence). The length of the CDR3 is 15 residues. CDR3 sequence: CASSPLPGGSGEQYF. CDR3 DNA sequence: TGTGCCAGCAGTCCCTTGCCGGGGGGCTCAGGGGAGCAGTACTTC.

The chain is built from TRBV19 and TRBJ2-1; TRBD2 aligns across 12 bases. V gave up 4 bases and J gave up 8 bases; unmatched junction bases: 6. Per the germline V gene, CDR1 is LNHDA and CDR2 is SQIVND (reference sequence). CDR3 size: 15 residues. CDR3 loop: CASSTLAGGIDEQFF. The CDR3 DNA is TGTGCCAGTAGTACTCTAGCGGGGGGGATAGATGAGCAGTTCTTC.

The CDR3 nucleotides read TGTGCCAGCACCCAATTCGGTGAAGCTTTCTTT. Amino acid sequence: CASTQFGEAFF. The genes are TRBV28 and TRBJ1-1; D is unresolved. CDR1 and CDR2 (germline): MDHEN, SYDVKM. V lost 7 bases and J 7 bases, leaving 10 bases between the germline ends. The CDR3 covers 11 residues.

This clone was detected once. The chain employs TRBV21-1 and TRBJ2-7. TRBV21-1 is recorded as a pseudogene. The CDR3 is made up of 14 amino acids. This CDR3 is CASSVRDRAYEQYF. CDR3 in DNA: TGTGCCAGCAGCGTCCGGGACCGAGCCTACGAGCAGTACTTC.

This clone was detected a few times. The gene calls are TRBV6-5 and TRBJ1-4, with TRBD1 matching 9 bases. After removal of 0 bases from V and 8 bases from J, the junction contained 4 bases not matched to a gene. Looked up from germline, CDR1 is MNHEY and CDR2 is SVGAGI. The CDR3 loop spans 15 amino acids. CDR3 coding DNA: TGTGCCAGCAGTTACTCGAACAGGGGGCGAGAAAAACTGTTTTTT. Its protein is CASSYSNRGREKLFF.

The CDR3 spells CASSMGNQEQYF. DNA for the CDR3: TGTGCCAGCAGCATGGGTAACCAGGAGCAGTACTTC. The chain joins TRBV7-9 to TRBJ2-7; D not certain. V lost 5 bases and J 7 bases, leaving 12 bases between the germline ends. Per germline, CDR1 SEHNR and CDR2 FQNEAQ (reference sequence). The CDR3 consists of 12 residues.

The chain has TRBV30 and TRBJ1-4; TRBD1 matches 7 bases. With V trimmed by 4 bases and J by 0 bases, 2 bases remained unmatched. The CDR3 is made up of 14 amino acids. Per germline, CDR1 GTSNPN and CDR2 SVGIG (reference sequence). The CDR3 spells CAWKGQPTNEKLFF. CDR3 DNA: TGTGCCTGGAAGGGACAGCCAACTAATGAAAAACTGTTTTTT.

The rearrangement uses TRBV28 and TRBJ1-2; the D is unclear. V was shortened by 7 bases and J by 5 bases, with 17 bases between the two germline ends. Germline loops: CDR1 MDHEN, CDR2 SYDVKM. The CDR3 has 14 residues. Here the CDR3 reads CASKTEWGSYGYTF. The CDR3 DNA reads TGTGCCAGCAAAACAGAGTGGGGTTCGTATGGCTACACCTTC.

This clone has a handful of counts. The V gene is TRBV4-2, the J gene TRBJ2-6; D call uncertain. The CDR3 has 16 residues. Germline values: CDR1 LGHNA, CDR2 YNFKEQ. Trimming left V 0 bases short and J 0 bases short, with 6 bases between. The DNA for the CDR3 is TGTGCCAGCAGCCAAGATACTGGCTCTGGGGCCAACGTCCTGACTTTC. Translated, it gives CASSQDTGSGANVLTF.

This clone is a singleton in its sample. V gene TRBV5-1 combines with J gene TRBJ1-1, with D hard to call. This CDR3 spans 14 amino acids. The V and J ends lost 0 bases and 3 bases respectively, with 9 bases between them. Germline loops: CDR1 SGHRS, CDR2 YFSETQ. The CDR3 bases are TGCGCCAGCAGCTTGGCTGGACGGGACACTGAAGCTTTCTTT. It yields the protein CASSLAGRDTEAFF.

CDR3 nucleotide sequence: TGTGCCAGCAGCTTAGAAGGGGCGACTGGAAACACCATATATTTT. This gives the protein CASSLEGATGNTIYF. The chain links TRBV11-2 to TRBJ1-3; D possibly corresponds to TRBD1 (5 bases). This CDR3 has 15 amino acids. The V gene lost 0 bases and the J gene lost 2 bases, with 8 bases spanning the gap. CDR1 is SGHAT, CDR2 FQNNGV, per germline.

This clone appeared a few times. The chain uses TRBV30 and TRBJ1-4; tentatively, D is TRBD1 (6 bases). The ends were cut back, 0 bases at V and 8 bases at J, with 13 bases in the middle. Germline V gene data show CDR1 as GTSNPN and CDR2 as SVGIG (reference sequence). The CDR3 is 14 residues long. CDR3 sequence reads: CAWSVGKGGEKLFF. The CDR3 nucleotides are TGTGCCTGGAGTGTGGGTAAGGGGGGGGAAAAACTGTTTTTT.

This sequence joins TRBV6-5 and TRBJ2-2; D perhaps matches TRBD2 (7 bases). The CDR3 loop spans 16 amino acids. Germline lookup yields CDR1 MNHEY and CDR2 SVGAGI. Trimming cost V 2 bases and J 1 base, with 11 bases left between them. For the CDR3, the DNA is TGTGCCAGCAGTTACCCCGGGGGGCTGAACACCGGGGAGCTGTTTTTT. The encoded protein is CASSYPGGLNTGELFF.